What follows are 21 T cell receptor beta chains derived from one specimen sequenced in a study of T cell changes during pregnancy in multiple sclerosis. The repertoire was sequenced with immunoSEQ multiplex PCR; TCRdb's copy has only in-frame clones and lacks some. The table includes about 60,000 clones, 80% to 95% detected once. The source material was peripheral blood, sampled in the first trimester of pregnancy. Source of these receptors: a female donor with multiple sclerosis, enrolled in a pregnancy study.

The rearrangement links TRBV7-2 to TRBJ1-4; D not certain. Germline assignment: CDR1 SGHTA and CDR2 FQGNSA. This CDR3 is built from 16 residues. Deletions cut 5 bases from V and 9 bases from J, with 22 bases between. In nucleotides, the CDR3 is TGTGCCAGCAGCCTAAGAGGCCAAGTGCGGCCCAAAAAACTGTTTTTT. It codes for CASSLRGQVRPKKLFF. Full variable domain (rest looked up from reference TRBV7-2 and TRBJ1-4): GAGVSQSPSNKVTEKGKDVELRCDPISGHTALYWYRQSLGQGLEFLIYFQGNSAPDKSGLPSDRFSAERTGGSVSTLTIQRTQQEDSAVYLCASSLRGQVRPKKLFFGSGTQLSVL.

CDR3 nucleotides: TGTGCCAGTAGTCCCTTTCAGACCTACGAGCAGTACTTC. This codes for CASSPFQTYEQYF. The J gene is TRBJ2-7, the V gene TRBV19; D gene uncertain. CDR1 LNHDA and CDR2 SQIVND come from the germline V gene (reference sequence). This CDR3 region has 13 residues. V lost 5 bases, J lost 2 bases, and 10 bases lay in between.

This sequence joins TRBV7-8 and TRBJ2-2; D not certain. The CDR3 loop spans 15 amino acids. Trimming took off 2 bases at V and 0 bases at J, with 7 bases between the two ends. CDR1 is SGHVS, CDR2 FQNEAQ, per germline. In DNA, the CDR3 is TGTGCCAGCAGCTTAAGCAACTCGAACACCGGGGAGCTGTTTTTT. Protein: CASSLSNSNTGELFF.

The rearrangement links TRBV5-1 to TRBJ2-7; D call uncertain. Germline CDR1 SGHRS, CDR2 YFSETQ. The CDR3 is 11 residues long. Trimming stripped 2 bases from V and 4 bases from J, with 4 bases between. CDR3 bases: TGCGCCAGCAGCTTCCAGTACGAGCAGTACTTC. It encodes CASSFQYEQYF.

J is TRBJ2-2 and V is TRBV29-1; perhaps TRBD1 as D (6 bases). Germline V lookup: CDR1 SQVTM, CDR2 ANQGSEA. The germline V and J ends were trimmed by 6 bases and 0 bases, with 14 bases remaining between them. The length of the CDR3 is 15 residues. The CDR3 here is CSVEQGSANTGELFF. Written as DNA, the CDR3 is TGCAGCGTAGAACAGGGCTCTGCGAACACCGGGGAGCTGTTTTTT.

The CDR3 bases are TGTGCCAGCAGCCCGGACAGGGTTGAGACCCAGTACTTC. Translating it yields CASSPDRVETQYF. V gene TRBV7-6 combines with J gene TRBJ2-5; 8 nucleotides match TRBD1. Trimming took 5 bases from V and 5 from J; bases not matched to a gene: 4. Germline V gene data show CDR1 as SGHVS and CDR2 as FNYEAQ. There are 13 residues in the CDR3.

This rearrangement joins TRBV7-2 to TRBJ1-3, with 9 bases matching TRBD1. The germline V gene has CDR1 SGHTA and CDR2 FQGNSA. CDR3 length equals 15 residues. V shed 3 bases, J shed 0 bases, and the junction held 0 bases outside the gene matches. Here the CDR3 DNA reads TGTGCCAGCAGCTTGGACAGGGGCTCTGGAAACACCATATATTTT. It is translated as CASSLDRGSGNTIYF.

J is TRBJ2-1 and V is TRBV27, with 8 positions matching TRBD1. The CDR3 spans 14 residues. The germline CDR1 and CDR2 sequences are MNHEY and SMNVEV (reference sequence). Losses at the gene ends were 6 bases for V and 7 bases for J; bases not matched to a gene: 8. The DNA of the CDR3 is TGTGCCAGCAGCCAGGAGGACAGGGTTAATGAGCAGTTCTTC. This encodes CASSQEDRVNEQFF.

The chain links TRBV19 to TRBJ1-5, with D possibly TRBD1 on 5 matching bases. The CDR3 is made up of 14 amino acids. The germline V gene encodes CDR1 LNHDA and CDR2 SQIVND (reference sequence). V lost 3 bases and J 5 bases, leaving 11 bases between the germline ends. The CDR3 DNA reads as TGTGCCAGTAGTATCGGGGGTAGGTATCAGCCCCAGCATTTT. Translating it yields CASSIGGRYQPQHF.

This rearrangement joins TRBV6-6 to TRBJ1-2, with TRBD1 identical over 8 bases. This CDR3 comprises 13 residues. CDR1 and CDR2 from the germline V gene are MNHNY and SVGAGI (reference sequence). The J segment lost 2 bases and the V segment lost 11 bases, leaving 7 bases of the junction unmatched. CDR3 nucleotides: TGTGCCTCCTGCTACAGGGGGAACTATGGCTACACCTTC. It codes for CASCYRGNYGYTF.

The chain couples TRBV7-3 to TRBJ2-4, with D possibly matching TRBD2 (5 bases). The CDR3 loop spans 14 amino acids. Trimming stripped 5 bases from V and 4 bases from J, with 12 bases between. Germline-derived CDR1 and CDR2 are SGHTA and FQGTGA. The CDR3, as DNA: TGTGCCAGCAGCCCCAGTGGCGGGAAAAACATTCAGTACTTC. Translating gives CASSPSGGKNIQYF.

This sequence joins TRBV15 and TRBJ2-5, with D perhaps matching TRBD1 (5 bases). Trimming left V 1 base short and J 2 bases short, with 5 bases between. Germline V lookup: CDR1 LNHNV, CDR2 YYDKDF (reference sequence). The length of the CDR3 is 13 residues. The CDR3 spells CATSRGQQETQYF. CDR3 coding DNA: TGTGCCACCAGCAGAGGACAGCAAGAGACCCAGTACTTC.

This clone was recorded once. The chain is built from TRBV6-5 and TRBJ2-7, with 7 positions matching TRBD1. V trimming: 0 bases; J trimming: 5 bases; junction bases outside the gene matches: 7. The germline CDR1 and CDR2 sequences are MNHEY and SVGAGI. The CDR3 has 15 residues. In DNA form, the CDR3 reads TGTGCCAGCAGTTACTCTACAGGGGAAGGAAACGAGCAGTACTTC. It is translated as CASSYSTGEGNEQYF.

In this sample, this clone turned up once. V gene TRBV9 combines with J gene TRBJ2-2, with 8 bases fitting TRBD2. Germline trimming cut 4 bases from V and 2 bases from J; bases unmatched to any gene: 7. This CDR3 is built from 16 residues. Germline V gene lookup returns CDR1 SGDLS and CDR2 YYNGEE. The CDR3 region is CASSLQRGPNTGELFF. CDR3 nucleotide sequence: TGTGCCAGCAGCCTACAGCGGGGGCCAAACACCGGGGAGCTGTTTTTT.

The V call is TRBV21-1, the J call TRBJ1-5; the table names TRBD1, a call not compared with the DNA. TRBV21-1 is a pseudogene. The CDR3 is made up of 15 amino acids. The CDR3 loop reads CASSDRQGAKQPQHF. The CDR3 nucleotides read TGTGCCAGCAGCGATCGGCAGGGGGCGAAACAGCCCCAGCATTTT.

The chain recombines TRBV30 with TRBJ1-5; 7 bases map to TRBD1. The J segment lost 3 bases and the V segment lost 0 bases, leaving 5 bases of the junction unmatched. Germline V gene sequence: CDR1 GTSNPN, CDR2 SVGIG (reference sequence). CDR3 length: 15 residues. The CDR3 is CAWSVGTAHNQPQHF. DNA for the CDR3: TGTGCCTGGAGTGTCGGGACAGCCCACAATCAGCCCCAGCATTTT.

CDR3 sequence (DNA): TGTGCCAGCAGCCTGGGACAGGACACCGGGGAGCTGTTTTTT. It yields the protein CASSLGQDTGELFF. The V and J genes are TRBV6-1 and TRBJ2-2, with TRBD1 identical over 8 bases. This CDR3 has 14 residues. With 6 bases clipped from V and 3 bases from J, the junction kept 3 bases outside the gene matches. Germline-derived CDR1 and CDR2 are MNHNS and SASEGT.

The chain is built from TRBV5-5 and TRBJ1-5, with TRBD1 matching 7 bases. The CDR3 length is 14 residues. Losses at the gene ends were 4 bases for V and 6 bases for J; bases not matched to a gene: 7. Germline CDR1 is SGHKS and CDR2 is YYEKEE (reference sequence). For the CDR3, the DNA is TGTGCCAGCAGCCGGCAGGGGGGTTCTCAGCCCCAGCATTTT. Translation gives CASSRQGGSQPQHF.

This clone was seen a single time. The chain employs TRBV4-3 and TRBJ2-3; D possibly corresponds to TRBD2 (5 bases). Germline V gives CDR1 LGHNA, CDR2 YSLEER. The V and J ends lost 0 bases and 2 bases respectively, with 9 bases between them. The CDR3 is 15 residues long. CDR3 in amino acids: CASSQETSFTDTQYF. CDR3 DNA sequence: TGCGCCAGCAGCCAAGAAACTAGTTTCACAGATACGCAGTATTTT.

The CDR3 bases are TGTGCCAGCGGGACTAGCGAGGCCTACGAGCAGTACTTC. This codes for CASGTSEAYEQYF. This chain links TRBV7-9 with TRBJ2-7, with 10 positions matching TRBD2. Germline V CDR1 and CDR2: SEHNR, FQNEAQ (reference sequence). With 8 bases clipped from V and 2 bases from J, the junction kept 3 bases outside the gene matches. The CDR3 extends over 13 amino acids.

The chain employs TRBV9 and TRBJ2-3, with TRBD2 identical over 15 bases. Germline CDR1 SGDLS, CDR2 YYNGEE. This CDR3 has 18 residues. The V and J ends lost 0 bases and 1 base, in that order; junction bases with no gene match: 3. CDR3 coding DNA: TGTGCCAGCAGCGTAGCGGGACTAGCGGGGGGTGGCACAGATACGCAGTATTTT. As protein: CASSVAGLAGGGTDTQYF.